This TCR beta chain stems from a study of blood T cell repertoires in COVID-19. This clone was counted only a few times. The table came from immunoSEQ multiplex PCR; TCRdb's copy has only in-frame clones and leaves some out. The sample yields fewer than 50,000 clones, approximately 82% seen once. Per germline, CDR1 SEHNR and CDR2 FQNEAQ (reference sequence). CDR3 length: 14 amino acids. The J segment lost 6 bases and the V segment lost 6 bases, leaving 3 bases of the junction unmatched. The TCR comes from a human donor in a cohort sampled during active COVID-19. The sample taken for sequencing was peripheral blood. The chain employs TRBV7-9 and TRBJ1-6, with 9 positions matching TRBD1. CDR3 DNA sequence: TGTGCCAGCAGAGGGACAGGGAGTAATTCACCCCTCCACTTT. Its translation: CASRGTGSNSPLHF.